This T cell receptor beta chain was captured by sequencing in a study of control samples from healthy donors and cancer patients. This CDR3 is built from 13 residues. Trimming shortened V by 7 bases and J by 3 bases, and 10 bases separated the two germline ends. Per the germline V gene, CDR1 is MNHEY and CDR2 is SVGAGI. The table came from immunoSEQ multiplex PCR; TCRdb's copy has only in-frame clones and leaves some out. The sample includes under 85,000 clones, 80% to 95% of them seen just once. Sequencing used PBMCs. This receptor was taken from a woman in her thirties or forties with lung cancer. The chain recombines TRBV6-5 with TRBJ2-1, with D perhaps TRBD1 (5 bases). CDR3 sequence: CASTDGHYNEQFF. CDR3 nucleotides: TGTGCCAGCACGGACGGACACTACAATGAGCAGTTCTTC.